Listed here are 25 T cell receptor beta chains from one sample, sequenced in a study of blood T cell repertoires in COVID-19. The protocol was immunoSEQ multiplex PCR, while the TCRdb copy is restricted to in-frame clones and leaves out a portion. The data contain about 170,000 clones, 86% of them singletons. The sample comprised peripheral blood. These receptors were obtained from a man between 65 and 80 years old with acute or convalescent COVID-19.

The J gene is TRBJ2-3, the V gene TRBV18; 11 positions agree with TRBD2. CDR1 and CDR2 (germline): KGHSH, LQKENI. This CDR3 region has 16 residues. V was clipped by 2 bases and J by 3 bases; unmatched bases: 4. The CDR3 loop is CASSPILAGATDTQYF. For the CDR3, the DNA is TGTGCCAGCTCACCAATACTAGCGGGAGCTACAGATACGCAGTATTTT. The entire variable domain, with the rest obtained from reference TRBV18 and TRBJ2-3, is as follows: NAGVMQNPRHLVRRRGQEARLRCSPMKGHSHVYWYRQLPEEGLKFMVYLQKENIIDESGMPKERFSAEFPKEGPSILRIQQVVRGDSAAYFCASSPILAGATDTQYFGPGTRLTVL.

This clone occurred once. The chain couples TRBV4-3 to TRBJ1-2, with TRBD1 as a possible D gene (6 bases). This CDR3 is built from 16 residues. V lost 0 bases and J 5 bases, leaving 16 bases between the germline ends. The V gene's germline CDR1 is LGHNA and CDR2 YSLEER. CDR3: CASSQEVGTSGYGYTF. DNA for the CDR3: TGCGCCAGCAGCCAAGAAGTTGGGACAAGTGGATATGGCTACACCTTC.

In this sample, this clone turned up once. The chain has TRBV6-6 and TRBJ2-5, with 9 bases lining up with TRBD2. V trimming: 2 bases; J trimming: 5 bases; junction bases outside the gene matches: 3. The length of the CDR3 is 14 residues. Germline V gives CDR1 MNHNY, CDR2 SVGAGI (reference sequence). The CDR3 here is CASSYLAGGETQYF. The CDR3 nucleotides are TGTGCCAGCAGTTACCTGGCGGGGGGGGAGACCCAGTACTTC.

The V and J genes are TRBV28 and TRBJ2-2, with 9 bases that match TRBD1. The CDR3 runs to 14 residues. The junction had 4 bases not matched to a gene; V was cut back by 6 bases and J by 5 bases. CDR1 is MDHEN, CDR2 SYDVKM, per germline. CDR3 DNA: TGTGCCAGCAGGACGACAGGGGGGACCGGGGAGCTGTTTTTT. It is translated as CASRTTGGTGELFF.

The chain is built from TRBV11-2 and TRBJ2-7; TRBD1 matches 10 bases. CDR1 is SGHAT and CDR2 is FQNNGV in the germline V gene. This CDR3 contains 16 residues. J was trimmed by 4 bases and V by 1 base; bases with no gene match: 7. In DNA form, the CDR3 reads TGTGCCAGCAGCTTAGTCGGCGGACAGGGGGTATACGAGCAGTACTTC. The encoded protein is CASSLVGGQGVYEQYF. Full variable domain (remainder filled in from reference TRBV11-2 and TRBJ2-7): EAGVAQSPRYKIIEKRQSVAFWCNPISGHATLYWYQQILGQGPKLLIQFQNNGVVDDSQLPKDRFSAERLKGVDSTLKIQPAKLEDSAVYLCASSLVGGQGVYEQYFGPGTRLTVT.

In this sample, this clone turned up a few times. The V gene is TRBV5-6, the J gene TRBJ1-6; D may be TRBD1 (5 bases). Germline V gene sequence: CDR1 SGHDT, CDR2 YYEEEE. This CDR3 is 16 amino acids long. V was clipped by 5 bases and J by 3 bases, with 15 bases between them. In nucleotides, the CDR3 is TGTGCCAGCAGATCGACCAGACAGCACTATAATTCACCCCTCCACTTT. Amino acid sequence: CASRSTRQHYNSPLHF.

The rearrangement joins TRBV5-4 to TRBJ2-5; no firm D call. Trimming cost V 1 base and J 5 bases, with 15 bases left between them. Germline V gene data show CDR1 as SGHNT and CDR2 as YYREEE (reference sequence). The length of the CDR3 is 15 residues. CDR3 bases: TGTGCCAGCAGCTTGAATGGTAACTTCGAGGAGACCCAGTACTTC. The encoded protein is CASSLNGNFEETQYF.

The chain employs TRBV18 and TRBJ2-3, with a possible D match to TRBD1 (6 bases). The CDR3 is 15 amino acids. CDR1 is KGHSH, CDR2 LQKENI, per germline. Trimming took 8 bases from V and 2 from J, leaving 17 bases between them. The CDR3 reads CASNTRQGPTDTQYF. In DNA, the CDR3 is TGTGCCAGCAATACACGTCAGGGGCCCACAGATACGCAGTATTTT.

This chain joins TRBV5-1 and TRBJ2-3; D uncertain. The CDR3 covers 13 residues. The V gene's germline CDR1 is SGHRS and CDR2 YFSETQ. Between the trimmed V and J ends, which lost 2 bases and 4 bases, there was a span of 8 bases. The CDR3 here is CASSLELADTQYF. The CDR3 bases are TGCGCCAGCAGCTTAGAGCTAGCAGATACGCAGTATTTT.

V usage is TRBV3-1 (or the pseudogene TRBV3-2) and J usage is TRBJ2-1; 12 nucleotides line up with TRBD2. The ends lost 4 bases at V and 10 bases at J; junction bases unmatched: 11. Germline CDR1 is LGHDT and CDR2 is YNNKEL (reference sequence). The CDR3 loop spans 16 amino acids. CDR3 sequence: CASSPNGLAGSWEQFF. The CDR3 DNA is TGTGCCAGCAGCCCCAATGGACTAGCGGGGTCCTGGGAGCAGTTCTTC.

V and J are TRBV15 and TRBJ1-1; no clear D gene. The CDR3 is 15 residues long. The germline V gene encodes CDR1 LNHNV and CDR2 YYDKDF (reference sequence). Trimming took off 3 bases at V and 0 bases at J, with 11 bases between the two ends. CDR3 coding DNA: TGTGCCACCAGCAGGGACCGACTACTGAACACTGAAGCTTTCTTT. It specifies CATSRDRLLNTEAFF.

The chain links TRBV6-5 to TRBJ2-7; 7 positions agree with TRBD1. The CDR3 is 14 residues long. The V gene's germline CDR1 is MNHEY and CDR2 SVGAGI. With V trimmed by 5 bases and J by 5 bases, 9 bases remained unmatched. In DNA form, the CDR3 reads TGTGCCAGCAGTCCACGGACAGGCCGCAACGAGCAGTACTTC. Translating gives CASSPRTGRNEQYF.

This chain connects TRBV19 to TRBJ2-3; the match to TRBD2 covers 9 bases. Looked up from germline, CDR1 is LNHDA and CDR2 is SQIVND (reference sequence). The CDR3 loop spans 15 amino acids. V was pared by 7 bases and J by 5 bases, with 10 bases of the junction left unmatched. The CDR3 sequence: CASKAPGLALDTQYF. The DNA for the CDR3 is TGTGCCAGTAAGGCCCCGGGACTAGCATTAGATACGCAGTATTTT.

The chain employs TRBV3-1 (or the pseudogene TRBV3-2) and TRBJ2-7; D is unresolved. Trimming left V 0 bases short and J 1 base short, with 10 bases between. The CDR3 loop spans 15 amino acids. CDR1 is LGHDT, CDR2 YNNKEL, per germline (reference sequence). The CDR3 spells CASSQDPVRSYEQYF. The CDR3 coding sequence is TGTGCCAGCAGCCAAGACCCCGTGAGGTCCTACGAGCAGTACTTC.

As for this clone: Other DNA sequences in the sample encode the same CDR3. This chain uses TRBV7-3 with TRBJ2-5, with a possible D match to TRBD1 (6 bases). Looked up from germline, CDR1 is SGHTA and CDR2 is FQGTGA. Trimming stripped 3 bases from V and 4 bases from J, with 9 bases between. The CDR3 covers 13 residues. The CDR3 is CASSLSGAETQYF. Here the CDR3 DNA reads TGTGCCAGCAGCTTGTCAGGGGCAGAGACCCAGTACTTC.

The sample holds one count of this clone. The chain recombines TRBV19 with TRBJ2-3, with TRBD2 identical over 13 bases. Trimming at V came to 5 bases and at J to 5 bases, leaving 4 bases not matched to a gene. Germline V lookup: CDR1 LNHDA, CDR2 SQIVND (reference sequence). This CDR3 comprises 15 residues. The CDR3: CASSGTSGVIDTQYF. The CDR3 DNA is TGTGCCAGTAGTGGGACTAGCGGGGTGATAGATACGCAGTATTTT.

The chain links TRBV7-9 to TRBJ2-7; the D gene is possibly TRBD2 (5 bases). The germline V gene encodes CDR1 SEHNR and CDR2 FQNEAQ (reference sequence). The V and J ends lost 1 base and 3 bases respectively, with 16 bases between them. This CDR3 has 16 amino acids. The CDR3 reads CASSLGERTGFYEQYF. CDR3 bases: TGTGCCAGCAGCTTAGGGGAAAGAACGGGATTCTACGAGCAGTACTTC.

This clone was recorded once. V gene TRBV9 combines with J gene TRBJ1-3, with 8 bases lining up with TRBD1. Per the germline V gene, CDR1 is SGDLS and CDR2 is YYNGEE. The CDR3 is 16 amino acids. Trimming at V came to 1 base and at J to 2 bases, leaving 5 bases not matched to a gene. CDR3 DNA: TGTGCCAGCAGCGTACAGGGGGCTTTTGCTGGAAACACCATATATTTT. Its translation is CASSVQGAFAGNTIYF.

The chain combines TRBV2 with TRBJ1-1; D is unresolved. CDR1 and CDR2 (germline): SNHLY, FYNNEI. The CDR3 contains 12 residues. Trimming shortened V by 6 bases and J by 4 bases, and 9 bases separated the two germline ends. CDR3 in DNA: TGTGCCAGCAGCGCGGAGGTCACTGAAGCTTTCTTT. As protein: CASSAEVTEAFF.

This chain connects TRBV2 to TRBJ2-7; 7 positions agree with TRBD2. The CDR3 covers 13 residues. Germline V gene lookup returns CDR1 SNHLY and CDR2 FYNNEI. The V and J ends lost 4 bases and 9 bases, in that order; junction bases with no gene match: 9. The CDR3 coding sequence is TGTGCCAGCAGTGCGGGAGGCCCCTCAGGGCAGTACTTC. Its translation: CASSAGGPSGQYF.

The chain recombines TRBV4-1 with TRBJ2-1; D is possibly TRBD2 (5 bases). With 4 bases removed from V and 4 bases from J, the gap between germline ends came to 20 bases. The CDR3 runs 17 residues. CDR1 is MGHRA, CDR2 YSYEKL, per germline. This CDR3 reads CASSPRYSAPGYNEQFF. In DNA, the CDR3 is TGCGCCAGCAGCCCACGTTACTCGGCACCGGGATACAATGAGCAGTTCTTC.

The chain combines TRBV7-3 with TRBJ2-1, with D perhaps matching TRBD2 (6 bases). Trimming cost V 5 bases and J 3 bases, with 11 bases left between them. Germline CDR1 SGHTA, CDR2 FQGTGA. This CDR3 is built from 14 residues. The CDR3 sequence: CASSTYGGYNEQFF. In nucleotides, the CDR3 is TGTGCCAGCAGCACCTACGGGGGCTACAATGAGCAGTTCTTC.

The chain recombines TRBV2 with TRBJ1-5; no firm D call. The CDR3 has 13 residues. The V end was cut by 7 bases, the J end by 5 bases, with 12 bases between. The germline CDR1 and CDR2 sequences are SNHLY and FYNNEI. The CDR3 bases are TGTGCCAGCAAATCACAGTACGATCAGCCCCAGCATTTT. This gives the protein CASKSQYDQPQHF.

V usage is TRBV7-2 and J usage is TRBJ1-1, with D perhaps matching TRBD1 (6 bases). Germline V gene lookup returns CDR1 SGHTA and CDR2 FQGNSA. The V gene lost 7 bases and the J gene lost 4 bases, with 16 bases spanning the gap. The CDR3 runs 14 residues. The CDR3 nucleotides read TGTGCCAGCATCATCTTACAGGGCAGCACTGAAGCTTTCTTT. Amino acid sequence: CASIILQGSTEAFF.

This clone was detected only a few times. This chain connects TRBV14 to TRBJ2-1, with D tentatively TRBD1 (5 bases). This CDR3 spans 14 amino acids. Trimming removed 4 bases from V and 4 bases from J, with 11 bases in between. Per the germline V gene, CDR1 is SGHDN and CDR2 is FVKESK. CDR3 sequence reads: CASSPTGAYNEQFF. The DNA for the CDR3 is TGTGCCAGCAGCCCGACTGGGGCATACAATGAGCAGTTCTTC.